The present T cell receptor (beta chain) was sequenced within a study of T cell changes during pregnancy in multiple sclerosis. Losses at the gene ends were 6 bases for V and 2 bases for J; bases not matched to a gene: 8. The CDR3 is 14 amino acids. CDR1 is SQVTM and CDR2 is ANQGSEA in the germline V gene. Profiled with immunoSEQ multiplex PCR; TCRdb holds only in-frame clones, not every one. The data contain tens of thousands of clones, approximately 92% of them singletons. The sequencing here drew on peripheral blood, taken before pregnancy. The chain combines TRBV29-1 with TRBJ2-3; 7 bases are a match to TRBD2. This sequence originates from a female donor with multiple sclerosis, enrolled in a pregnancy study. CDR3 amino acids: CSVAGAGYTDTQYF. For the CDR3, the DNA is TGCAGCGTCGCAGGAGCGGGATACACAGATACGCAGTATTTT.